This T cell receptor (beta chain) appears in the sequencing data of a study of identical twins. Study-wide results and caveats: The degree of excess twin sharing was weaker in beta out-of-frame sequences. Those out-of-frame alpha sequences shared by twins showed an excess of low generation probability. Cord blood's abundant beta clonotypes had fewer insertions, unlike memory repertoires.

Germline assignment: CDR1 DFQATT and CDR2 SNEGSKA (reference sequence). V lost 6 bases and J lost 0, with 12 bases in between. The CDR3 length is 13 residues. This clonotype has only a few counts. Antigen specificity is unknown. Through template switching, a universal primer site was introduced, and the cDNA contained unique molecular identifiers. TCRdb analysed the 5' RACE reads with MiXCR anew, one entry per CDR3 protein. The data hold a few hundred thousand distinct CDR3 sequences, with less than 20% observed a single time. The chain uses TRBV20-1 and TRBJ2-7; D is unresolved. This TCR was sampled from a man aged 45-60 years in good health. The source material was naive T cells sorted from blood. CDR3 DNA: TGCAGTGCCTACACCGGACCCTCCTACGAGCAGTACTTC. This codes for CSAYTGPSYEQYF.